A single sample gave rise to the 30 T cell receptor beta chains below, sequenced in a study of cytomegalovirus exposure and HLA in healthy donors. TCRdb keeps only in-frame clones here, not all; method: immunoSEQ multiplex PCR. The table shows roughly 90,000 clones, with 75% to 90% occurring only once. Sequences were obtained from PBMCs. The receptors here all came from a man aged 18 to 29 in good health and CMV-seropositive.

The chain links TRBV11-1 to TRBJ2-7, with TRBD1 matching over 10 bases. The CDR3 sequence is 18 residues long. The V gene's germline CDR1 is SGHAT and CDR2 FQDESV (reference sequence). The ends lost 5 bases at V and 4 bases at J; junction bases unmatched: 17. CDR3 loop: CASSQYYDTTGGSYEQYF. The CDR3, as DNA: TGTGCCAGCAGCCAGTACTACGATACGACAGGGGGCAGTTACGAGCAGTACTTC.

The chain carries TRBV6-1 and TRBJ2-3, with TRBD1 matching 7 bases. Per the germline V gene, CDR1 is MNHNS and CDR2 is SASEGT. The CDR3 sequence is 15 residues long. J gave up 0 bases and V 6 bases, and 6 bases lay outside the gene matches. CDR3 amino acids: CASRRQGRSTDTQYF. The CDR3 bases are TGTGCCAGCAGGCGACAGGGCAGAAGCACAGATACGCAGTATTTT.

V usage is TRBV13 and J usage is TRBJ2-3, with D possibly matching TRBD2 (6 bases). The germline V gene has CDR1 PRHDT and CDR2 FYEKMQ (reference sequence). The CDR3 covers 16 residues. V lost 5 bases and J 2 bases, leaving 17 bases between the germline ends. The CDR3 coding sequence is TGTGCCAGCAGCCCCCGGACTACCGGGCACACAGATACGCAGTATTTT. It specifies CASSPRTTGHTDTQYF.

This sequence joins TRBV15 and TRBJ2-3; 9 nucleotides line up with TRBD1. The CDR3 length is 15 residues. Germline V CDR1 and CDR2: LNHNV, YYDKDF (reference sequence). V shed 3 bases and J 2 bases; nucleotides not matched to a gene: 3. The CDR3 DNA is TGTGCCACCAGCAGCCGGACAGGGGACACAGATACGCAGTATTTT. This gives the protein CATSSRTGDTDTQYF. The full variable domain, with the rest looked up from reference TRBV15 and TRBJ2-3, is DAMVIQNPRYQVTQFGKPVTLSCSQTLNHNVMYWYQQKSSQAPKLLFHYYDKDFNNEADTPDNFQSRRPNTSFCFLDIRSPGLGDTAMYLCATSSRTGDTDTQYFGPGTRLTVL.

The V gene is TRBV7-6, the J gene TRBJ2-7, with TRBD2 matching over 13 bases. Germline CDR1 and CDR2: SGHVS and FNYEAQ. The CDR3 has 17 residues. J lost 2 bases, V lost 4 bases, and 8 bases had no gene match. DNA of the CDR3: TGTGCCAGCAGCTCCAGAGAAGGGACTAGCGGGACCTACGAGCAGTACTTC. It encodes CASSSREGTSGTYEQYF.

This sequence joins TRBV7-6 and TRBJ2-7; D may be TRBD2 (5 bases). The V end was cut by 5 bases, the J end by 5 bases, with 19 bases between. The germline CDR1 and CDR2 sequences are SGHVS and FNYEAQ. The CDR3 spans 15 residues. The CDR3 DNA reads TGTGCCAGCAGCCCACTGGACTCCTACCGGGACGAGCAGTACTTC. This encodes CASSPLDSYRDEQYF.

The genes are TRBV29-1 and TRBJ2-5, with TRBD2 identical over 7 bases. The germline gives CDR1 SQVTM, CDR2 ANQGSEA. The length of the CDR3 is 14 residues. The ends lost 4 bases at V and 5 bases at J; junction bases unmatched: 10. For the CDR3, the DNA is TGCAGCGTTGGTTTGTCGGGAGGATCGGAGACCCAGTACTTC. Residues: CSVGLSGGSETQYF.

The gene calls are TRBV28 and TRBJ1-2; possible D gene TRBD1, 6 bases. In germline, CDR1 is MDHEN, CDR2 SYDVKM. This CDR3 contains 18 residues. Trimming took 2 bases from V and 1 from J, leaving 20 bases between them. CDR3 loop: CASSLRGWQGTLNYGYTF. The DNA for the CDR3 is TGTGCCAGCAGTTTAAGAGGTTGGCAGGGGACCCTTAACTATGGCTACACCTTC.

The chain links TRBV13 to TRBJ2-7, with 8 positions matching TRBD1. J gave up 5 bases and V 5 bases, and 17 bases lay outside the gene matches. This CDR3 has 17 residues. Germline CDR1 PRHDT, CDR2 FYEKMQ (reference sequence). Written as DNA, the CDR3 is TGTGCCAGCAGCACGACCGGGACAGGTCCGCGCGGGAACGAGCAGTACTTC. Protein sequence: CASSTTGTGPRGNEQYF.

Written as DNA, the CDR3 is TGTGCCAGCAGCGGGGGGACTAGCGGGAGGCCCGCTGTTCGGTACGTC. Translation gives CASSGGTSGRPAVRYV. This chain uses TRBV11-2 with TRBJ2-7, with TRBD2 matching over 15 bases. The CDR3 contains 16 residues. V gave up 5 bases and J gave up 12 bases; unmatched junction bases: 14. The V gene's germline CDR1 is SGHAT and CDR2 FQNNGV.

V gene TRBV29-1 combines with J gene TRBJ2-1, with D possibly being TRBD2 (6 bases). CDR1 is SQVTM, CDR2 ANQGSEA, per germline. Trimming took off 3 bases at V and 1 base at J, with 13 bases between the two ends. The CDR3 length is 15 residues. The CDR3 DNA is TGCAGCGTTGAGGACGGGAGTATTTCCTACAATGAGCAGTTCTTC. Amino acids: CSVEDGSISYNEQFF.

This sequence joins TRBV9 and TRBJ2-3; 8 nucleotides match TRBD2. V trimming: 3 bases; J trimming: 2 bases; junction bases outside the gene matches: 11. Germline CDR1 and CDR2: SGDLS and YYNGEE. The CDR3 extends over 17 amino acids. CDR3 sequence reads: CASSAGVLAAYTDTQYF. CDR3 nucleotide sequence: TGTGCCAGCAGCGCGGGAGTACTAGCGGCCTACACAGATACGCAGTATTTT.

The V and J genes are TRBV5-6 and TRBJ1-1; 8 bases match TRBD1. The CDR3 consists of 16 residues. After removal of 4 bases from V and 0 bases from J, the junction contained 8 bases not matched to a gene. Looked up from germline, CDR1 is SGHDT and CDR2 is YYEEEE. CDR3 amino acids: CASSPRTGTLNTEAFF. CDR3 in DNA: TGTGCCAGCAGCCCCCGGACAGGGACGTTGAACACTGAAGCTTTCTTT.

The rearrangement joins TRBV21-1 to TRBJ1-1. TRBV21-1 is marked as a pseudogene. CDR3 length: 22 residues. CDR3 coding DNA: TGTGCCATCGTAAGGGGGACTAAACCGAAGGAAATCTTTCCAGTGGAAATGCAAGAAGCTTTCTTT. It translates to CAIVRGTKPKEIFPVEMQEAFF.

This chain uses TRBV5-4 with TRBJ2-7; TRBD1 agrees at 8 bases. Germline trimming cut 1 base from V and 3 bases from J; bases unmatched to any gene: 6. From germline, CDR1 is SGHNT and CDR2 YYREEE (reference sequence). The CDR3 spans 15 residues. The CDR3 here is CASSLTDRAFYEQYF. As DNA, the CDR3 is TGTGCCAGCAGCTTGACGGACAGGGCCTTCTACGAGCAGTACTTC. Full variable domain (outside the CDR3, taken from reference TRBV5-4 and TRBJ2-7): ETGVTQSPTHLIKTRGQQVTLRCSSQSGHNTVSWYQQALGQGPQFIFQYYREEENGRGNFPPRFSGLQFPNYSSELNVNALELDDSALYLCASSLTDRAFYEQYFGPGTRLTVT.

The CDR3 bases are TGTGCCAGCAGCCAAGATGAATCGGGAGGGTACACAGATACGCAGTATTTT. Translated: CASSQDESGGYTDTQYF. This sequence joins TRBV4-2 and TRBJ2-3, with 8 bases matching TRBD2. J was trimmed by 2 bases and V by 0 bases; bases with no gene match: 7. CDR3 length: 17 residues. The germline CDR1 and CDR2 sequences are LGHNA and YNFKEQ.

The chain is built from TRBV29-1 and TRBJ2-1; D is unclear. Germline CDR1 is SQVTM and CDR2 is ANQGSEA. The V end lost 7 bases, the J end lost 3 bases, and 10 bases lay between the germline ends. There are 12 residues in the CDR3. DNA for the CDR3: TGCAGCGGCATGACACACTACAATGAGCAGTTCTTC. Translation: CSGMTHYNEQFF.

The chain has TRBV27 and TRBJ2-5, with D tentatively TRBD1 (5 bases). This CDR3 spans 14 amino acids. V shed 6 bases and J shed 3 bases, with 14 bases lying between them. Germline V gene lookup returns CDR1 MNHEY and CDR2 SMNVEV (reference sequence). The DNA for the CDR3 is TGTGCCAGCAGCCCATATTCAGGGAAAGAGACCCAGTACTTC. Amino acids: CASSPYSGKETQYF.

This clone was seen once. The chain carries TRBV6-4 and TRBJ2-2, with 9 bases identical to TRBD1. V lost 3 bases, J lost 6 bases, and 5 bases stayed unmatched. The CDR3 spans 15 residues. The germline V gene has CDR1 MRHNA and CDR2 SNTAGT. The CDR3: CASSDGDRASGELFF. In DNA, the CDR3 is TGTGCCAGCAGTGATGGGGACAGGGCCTCCGGGGAGCTGTTTTTT.

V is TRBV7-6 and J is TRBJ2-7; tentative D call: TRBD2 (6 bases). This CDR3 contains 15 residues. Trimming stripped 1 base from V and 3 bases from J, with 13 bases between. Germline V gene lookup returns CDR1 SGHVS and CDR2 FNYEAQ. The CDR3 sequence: CASSLGTSRNYEQYF. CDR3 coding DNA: TGTGCCAGCAGCTTAGGAACTAGCAGAAACTACGAGCAGTACTTC. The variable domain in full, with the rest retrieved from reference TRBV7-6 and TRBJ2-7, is GAGVSQSPRYKVTKRGQDVALRCDPISGHVSLYWYRQALGQGPEFLTYFNYEAQQDKSGLPNDRFSAERPEGSISTLTIQRTEQRDSAMYRCASSLGTSRNYEQYFGPGTRLTVT.

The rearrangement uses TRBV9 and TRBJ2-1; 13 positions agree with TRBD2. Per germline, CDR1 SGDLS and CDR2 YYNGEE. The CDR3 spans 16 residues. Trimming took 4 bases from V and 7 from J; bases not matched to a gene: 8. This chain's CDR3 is CASSIGLAGAFNEQFF. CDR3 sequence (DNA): TGTGCCAGCAGCATCGGACTAGCGGGAGCGTTTAATGAGCAGTTCTTC.

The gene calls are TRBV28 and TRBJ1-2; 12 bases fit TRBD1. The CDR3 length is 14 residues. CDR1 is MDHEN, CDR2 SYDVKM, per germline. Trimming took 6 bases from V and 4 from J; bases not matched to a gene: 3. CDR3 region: CASRGTGGSYGYTF. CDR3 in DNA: TGTGCCAGCAGAGGGACAGGGGGCAGCTATGGCTACACCTTC.

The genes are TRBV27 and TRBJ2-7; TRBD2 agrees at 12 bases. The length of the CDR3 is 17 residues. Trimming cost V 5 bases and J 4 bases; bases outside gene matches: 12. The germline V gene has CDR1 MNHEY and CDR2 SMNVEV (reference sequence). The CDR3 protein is CASSPNRRTSGTYEQYF. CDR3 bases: TGTGCCAGCAGTCCCAACCGGCGGACTAGCGGGACATACGAGCAGTACTTC.

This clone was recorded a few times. CDR3 in DNA: TGTGCCAGCAGTTCCCTTAGGGGAGGTGAGCAGTTCTTC. This encodes CASSSLRGGEQFF. The gene calls are TRBV6-6 and TRBJ2-1; TRBD2 is a possible D gene (6 bases). This CDR3 spans 13 amino acids. The V gene lost 4 bases and the J gene lost 9 bases, with 13 bases spanning the gap. Per germline, CDR1 MNHNY and CDR2 SVGAGI (reference sequence).

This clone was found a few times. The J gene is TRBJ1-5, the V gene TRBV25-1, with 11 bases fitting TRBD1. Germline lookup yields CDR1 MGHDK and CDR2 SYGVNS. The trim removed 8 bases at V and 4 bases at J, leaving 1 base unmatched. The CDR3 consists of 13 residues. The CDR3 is CASGDRGNQPQHF. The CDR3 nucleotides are TGTGCCAGCGGGGACAGGGGGAATCAGCCCCAGCATTTT.

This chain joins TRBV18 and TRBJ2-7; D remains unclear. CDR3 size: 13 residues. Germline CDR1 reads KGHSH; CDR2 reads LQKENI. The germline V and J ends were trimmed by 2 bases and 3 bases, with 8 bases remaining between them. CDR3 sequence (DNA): TGTGCCAGCTCACCAACGAATAACTACGAGCAGTACGTC. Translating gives CASSPTNNYEQYV.

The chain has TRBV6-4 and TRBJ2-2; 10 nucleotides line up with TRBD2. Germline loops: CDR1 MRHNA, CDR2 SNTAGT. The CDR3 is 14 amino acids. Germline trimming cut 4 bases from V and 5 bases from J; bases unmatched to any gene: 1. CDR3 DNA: TGTGCCAGCAGTGCGGGACTAGCGACCGGGGAGCTGTTTTTT. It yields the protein CASSAGLATGELFF.

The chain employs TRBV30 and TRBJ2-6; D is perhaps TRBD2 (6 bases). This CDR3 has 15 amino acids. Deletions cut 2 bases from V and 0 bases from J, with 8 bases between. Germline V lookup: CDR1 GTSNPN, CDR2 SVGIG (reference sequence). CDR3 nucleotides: TGTGCCTGGAGTCGGGGGTACTCTGGGGCCAACGTCCTGACTTTC. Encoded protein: CAWSRGYSGANVLTF.

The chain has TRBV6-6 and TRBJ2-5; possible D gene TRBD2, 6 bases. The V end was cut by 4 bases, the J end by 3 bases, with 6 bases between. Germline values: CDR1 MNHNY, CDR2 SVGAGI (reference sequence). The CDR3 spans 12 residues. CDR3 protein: CASSLAEETQYF. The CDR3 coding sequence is TGTGCCAGCAGTTTAGCGGAAGAGACCCAGTACTTC.

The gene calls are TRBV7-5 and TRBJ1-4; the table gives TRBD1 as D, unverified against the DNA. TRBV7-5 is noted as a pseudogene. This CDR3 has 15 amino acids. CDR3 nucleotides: TGTGTCAGAAGCTTAGTATCCAGTCAGAATGAAAAACTGTTTTTT. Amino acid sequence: CVRSLVSSQNEKLFF.